Listed below are T cell receptor beta chains from one sample, sequenced in a study of cytomegalovirus exposure and HLA in healthy donors. Profiled with immunoSEQ multiplex PCR; TCRdb holds only in-frame clones, not every one. In all, the sample yields over 100,000 clones. The specimen sequenced was PBMCs. These receptors came from a man younger than 35 in good health and CMV-seronegative. Each CDR3 is given with its conserved first and last residue. D genes are given only for firm matches.

CDR3 protein: CASSLYRNTGELFF
CDR3 DNA: TGTGCCAGCAGCTTATATAGGAACACCGGGGAGCTGTTTTTT
J gene: TRBJ2-2
D gene: .
V gene: TRBV7-3

CDR3 protein: CASSVGGGGGYTF
CDR3 DNA: TGTGCCAGCAGCGTCGGCGGGGGTGGTGGCTACACCTTC
J gene: TRBJ1-2
D gene: .
V gene: TRBV9

CDR3 protein: CSVEDRIGRGEKLFF
CDR3 DNA: TGCAGCGTTGAAGATCGGATAGGGAGAGGGGAAAAACTGTTTTTT
J gene: TRBJ1-4
D gene: .
V gene: TRBV29-1

CDR3 protein: CASSPAGNQPQHF
CDR3 DNA: TGTGCCAGCTCACCGGCGGGCAATCAGCCCCAGCATTTT
J gene: TRBJ1-5
D gene: .
V gene: TRBV18

CDR3 protein: CASSLELAVDEQFF
CDR3 DNA: TGTGCCAGCAGCTTAGAACTCGCCGTTGATGAGCAGTTCTTC
J gene: TRBJ2-1
D gene: .
V gene: TRBV7-8

CDR3 protein: CASSKGQLYGYTF
CDR3 DNA: TGCGCCAGCAGCAAGGGACAACTCTATGGCTACACCTTC
J gene: TRBJ1-2
D gene: .
V gene: TRBV5-1

CDR3 protein: CASSETSGGTYEQYF
CDR3 DNA: TGTGCCAGCAGCGAGACTAGCGGGGGGACCTACGAGCAGTACTTC
J gene: TRBJ2-7
D gene: TRBD2
V gene: TRBV9

CDR3 protein: CASSQVGGSEQYF
CDR3 DNA: TGCGCCAGCAGCCAAGTGGGGGGGAGCGAGCAGTACTTC
J gene: TRBJ2-7
D gene: TRBD2
V gene: TRBV4-1

CDR3 protein: CASSLGRGKTNTEAFF
CDR3 DNA: TGCGCCAGCAGCTTGGGGCGCGGAAAAACGAACACTGAAGCTTTCTTT
J gene: TRBJ1-1
D gene: .
V gene: TRBV5-1

CDR3 protein: CASSLAFRDSWASF
CDR3 DNA: TGTGCCAGCAGCTTAGCCTTCCGGGACTCTTGGGCCAGCTTC
J gene: TRBJ1-2
D gene: .
V gene: TRBV7-8

CDR3 protein: CASSPVRGANTQYF
CDR3 DNA: TGTGCCAGCAGCCCCGTCCGCGGGGCAAATACGCAGTATTTT
J gene: TRBJ2-3
D gene: .
V gene: TRBV11-3

CDR3 protein: CASIQRGYTDTQYF
CDR3 DNA: TGTGCCAGTATCCAGCGGGGGTACACAGATACGCAGTATTTT
J gene: TRBJ2-3
D gene: TRBD2
V gene: TRBV2

CDR3 protein: CASSFVSTDTQYF
CDR3 DNA: TGTGCCAGCAGTTTCGTAAGCACAGATACGCAGTATTTT
J gene: TRBJ2-3
D gene: .
V gene: TRBV27

CDR3 protein: CATRAGQGPTEAFF
CDR3 DNA: TGTGCCACACGAGCGGGACAGGGACCCACTGAAGCTTTCTTT
J gene: TRBJ1-1
D gene: TRBD1
V gene: TRBV6-5

CDR3 protein: CASSFLDRDEETQYF
CDR3 DNA: TGTGCCAGCAGTTTCTTGGACAGGGATGAAGAGACCCAGTACTTC
J gene: TRBJ2-5
D gene: TRBD1
V gene: TRBV2

CDR3 protein: CASSQAHGNTEAFF
CDR3 DNA: TGCGCCAGCAGCCAAGCCCACGGGAACACTGAAGCTTTCTTT
J gene: TRBJ1-1
D gene: .
V gene: TRBV4-3

CDR3 protein: CASSIGVKNTEAFF
CDR3 DNA: TGTGCCAGTAGTATCGGAGTGAAGAACACTGAAGCTTTCTTT
J gene: TRBJ1-1
D gene: .
V gene: TRBV19